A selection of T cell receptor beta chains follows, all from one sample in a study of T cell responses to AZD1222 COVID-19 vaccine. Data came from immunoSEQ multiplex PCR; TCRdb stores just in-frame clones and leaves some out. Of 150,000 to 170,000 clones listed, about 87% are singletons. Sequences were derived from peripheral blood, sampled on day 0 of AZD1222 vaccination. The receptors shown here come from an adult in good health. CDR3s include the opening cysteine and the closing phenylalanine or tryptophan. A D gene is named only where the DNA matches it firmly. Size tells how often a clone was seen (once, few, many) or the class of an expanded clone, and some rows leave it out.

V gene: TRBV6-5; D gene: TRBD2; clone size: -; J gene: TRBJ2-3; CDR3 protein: CASSYSLAGGTDTQYF; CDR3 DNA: TGTGCCAGCAGTTACTCACTAGCGGGGGGGACAGATACGCAGTATTTT
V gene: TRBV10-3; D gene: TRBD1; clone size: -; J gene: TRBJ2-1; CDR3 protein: CAISESMVTGGPRNEQFF; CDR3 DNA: TGTGCCATCAGTGAGTCGATGGTTACAGGGGGCCCCCGCAATGAGCAGTTCTTC
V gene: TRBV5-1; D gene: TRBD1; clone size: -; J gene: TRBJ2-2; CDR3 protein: CASTALGQGGGELFF; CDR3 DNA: TGCGCCAGCACCGCGTTGGGACAGGGAGGCGGGGAGCTGTTTTTT
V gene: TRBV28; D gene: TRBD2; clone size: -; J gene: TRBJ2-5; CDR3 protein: CASSLWGGRGQETQYF; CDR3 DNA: TGTGCCAGCAGTTTGTGGGGGGGAAGGGGACAAGAGACCCAGTACTTC
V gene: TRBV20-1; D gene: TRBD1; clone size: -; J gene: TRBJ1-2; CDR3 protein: CSARTGGGYTF; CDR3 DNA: TGCAGTGCTAGGACAGGGGGTGGCTACACCTTC
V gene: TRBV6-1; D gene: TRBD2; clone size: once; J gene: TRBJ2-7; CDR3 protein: CASSEAGLAGPYEQYF; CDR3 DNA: TGTGCCAGCAGTGAAGCGGGACTAGCGGGGCCCTACGAGCAGTACTTC
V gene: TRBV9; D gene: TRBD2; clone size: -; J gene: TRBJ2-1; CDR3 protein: CASSVAWEASGGYNEQFF; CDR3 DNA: TGTGCCAGCAGCGTAGCTTGGGAGGCTAGCGGGGGATACAATGAGCAGTTCTTC
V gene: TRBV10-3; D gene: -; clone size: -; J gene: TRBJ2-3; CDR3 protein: CAISDGGPVTDTQYF; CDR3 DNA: TGTGCCATCAGTGACGGGGGGCCAGTAACAGATACGCAGTATTTT
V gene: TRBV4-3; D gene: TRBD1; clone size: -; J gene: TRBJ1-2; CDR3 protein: CASSQDLMTGGSYTF; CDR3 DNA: TGCGCCAGCAGCCAAGATCTGATGACAGGGGGGTCCTACACCTTC
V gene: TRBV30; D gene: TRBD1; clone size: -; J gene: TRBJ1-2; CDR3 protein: CAWSGDRLPGGYTF; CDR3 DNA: TGTGCCTGGAGTGGGGACAGACTCCCGGGCGGCTACACCTTC
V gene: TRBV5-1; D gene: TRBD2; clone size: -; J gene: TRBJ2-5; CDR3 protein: CASRSGTSSGTQYF; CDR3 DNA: TGCGCCAGCAGATCCGGGACTAGCAGCGGGACCCAGTACTTC
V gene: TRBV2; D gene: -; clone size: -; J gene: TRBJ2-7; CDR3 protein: CASSGDRRYEQYF; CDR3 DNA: TGTGCCAGCAGCGGGGACCGGCGCTACGAGCAGTACTTC
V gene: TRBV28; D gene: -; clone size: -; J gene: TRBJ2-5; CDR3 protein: CASSTPLEAETQYF; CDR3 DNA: TGTGCCAGCAGCACGCCCCTGGAGGCGGAGACCCAGTACTTC
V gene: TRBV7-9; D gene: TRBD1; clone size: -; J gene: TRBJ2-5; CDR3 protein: CASSLGTGGKETQYF; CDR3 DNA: TGTGCCAGCAGCTTAGGGACAGGGGGAAAGGAGACCCAGTACTTC
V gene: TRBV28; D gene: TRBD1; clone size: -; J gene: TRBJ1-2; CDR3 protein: CASSLIGPGTAGGYTF; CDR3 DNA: TGTGCCAGCAGTTTAATCGGGCCCGGGACAGCCGGCGGCTACACCTTC
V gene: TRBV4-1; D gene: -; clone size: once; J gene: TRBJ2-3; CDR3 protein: CASSQEVASPSTDTQYF; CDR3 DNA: TGCGCCAGCAGCCAAGAAGTCGCCAGTCCCAGCACAGATACGCAGTATTTT
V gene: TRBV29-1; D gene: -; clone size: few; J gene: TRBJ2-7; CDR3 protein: CSLRQQGGEQYF; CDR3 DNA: TGCAGCCTAAGGCAGCAAGGGGGCGAGCAGTACTTC
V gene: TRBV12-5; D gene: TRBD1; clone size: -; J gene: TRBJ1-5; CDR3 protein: CASGERGTGNQPQHF; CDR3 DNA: TGTGCTAGTGGTGAAAGGGGGACAGGCAATCAGCCCCAGCATTTT
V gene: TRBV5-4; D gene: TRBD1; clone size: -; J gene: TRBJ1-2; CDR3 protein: CASSPTLGGIYGYTF; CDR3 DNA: TGTGCCAGCAGCCCTACCTTAGGGGGCATCTATGGCTACACCTTC
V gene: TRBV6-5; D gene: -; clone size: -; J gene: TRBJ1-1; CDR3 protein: CASSYSAITEAFF; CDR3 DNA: TGTGCCAGCAGTTATTCGGCAATCACTGAAGCTTTCTTT
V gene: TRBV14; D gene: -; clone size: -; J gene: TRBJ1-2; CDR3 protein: CASSQAPSYGYTF; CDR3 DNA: TGTGCCAGCAGCCAAGCCCCCTCGTATGGCTACACCTTC
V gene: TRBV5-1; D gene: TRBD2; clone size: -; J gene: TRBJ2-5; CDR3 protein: CASSPGGGNGETQYF; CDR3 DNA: TGCGCCAGCAGCCCCGGGGGAGGGAATGGAGAGACCCAGTACTTC
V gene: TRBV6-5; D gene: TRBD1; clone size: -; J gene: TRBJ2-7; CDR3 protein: CASRGQGYEQYF; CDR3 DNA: TGTGCCAGCAGGGGACAGGGCTACGAGCAGTACTTC
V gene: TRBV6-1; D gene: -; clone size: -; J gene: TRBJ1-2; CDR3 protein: CASSEGRPYGYTF; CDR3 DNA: TGTGCCAGCAGTGAAGGTAGGCCCTATGGCTACACCTTC
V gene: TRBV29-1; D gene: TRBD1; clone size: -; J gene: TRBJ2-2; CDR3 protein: CSVDTGRGRTGELFF; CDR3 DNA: TGCAGCGTTGATACTGGCAGGGGGCGCACCGGGGAGCTGTTTTTT
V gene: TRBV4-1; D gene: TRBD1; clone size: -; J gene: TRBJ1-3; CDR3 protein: CASSQDGTGGAGNTIYF; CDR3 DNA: TGCGCCAGCAGCCAAGATGGGACAGGGGGCGCTGGAAACACCATATATTTT
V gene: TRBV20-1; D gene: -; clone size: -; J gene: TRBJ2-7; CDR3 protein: CSAREGYEQYF; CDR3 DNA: TGCAGTGCTAGAGAAGGGTACGAGCAGTACTTC
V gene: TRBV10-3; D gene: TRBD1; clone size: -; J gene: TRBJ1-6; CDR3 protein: CAIGTGGNSPLHF; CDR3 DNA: TGTGCCATTGGGACAGGGGGGAATTCACCCCTCCACTTT
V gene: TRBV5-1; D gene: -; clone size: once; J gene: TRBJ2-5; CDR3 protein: CASSRPPQETQYF; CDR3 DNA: TGCGCCAGCAGCCGACCTCCTCAAGAGACCCAGTACTTC
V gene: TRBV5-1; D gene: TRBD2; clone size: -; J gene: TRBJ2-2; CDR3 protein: CASSGTSGNTGELFF; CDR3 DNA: TGCGCCAGCAGCGGGACTAGCGGTAACACCGGGGAGCTGTTTTTT
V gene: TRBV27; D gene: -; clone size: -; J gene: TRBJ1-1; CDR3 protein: CASSTEMNTEAFF; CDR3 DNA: TGTGCCAGCTCTACAGAGATGAACACTGAAGCTTTCTTT